The 18 T cell receptor beta chains reported below all come from one sample, sequenced in a study of cytomegalovirus exposure and HLA in healthy donors. Use of 60 Vbeta and 13 Jbeta primers characterized the PCR. Assay used: immunoSEQ multiplex PCR; TCRdb lists only in-frame clones, some missing. Of 150,000 to 200,000 clones in the sample, around 90% were seen once. The sequenced sample consisted of PBMCs. The receptors derive from a woman aged 18-29 years in good health and CMV-seronegative.

The V call is TRBV7-9, the J call TRBJ2-7; perhaps TRBD1 as D (6 bases). The CDR3 contains 13 residues. With 5 bases removed from V and 6 bases from J, the gap between germline ends came to 14 bases. The germline CDR1 and CDR2 sequences are SEHNR and FQNEAQ (reference sequence). Written as DNA, the CDR3 is TGTGCCAGCAGCAGGGGGTTACGGAGCGAGCAGTACTTC. Protein sequence: CASSRGLRSEQYF.

This clone appeared once. The chain employs TRBV11-3 and TRBJ1-1; D is perhaps TRBD1 (6 bases). CDR1 and CDR2 from the germline V gene are SGHNT and YENEEA. The germline V and J ends were trimmed by 2 bases and 5 bases, with 15 bases remaining between them. The CDR3 consists of 15 residues. CDR3 in DNA: TGTGCCAGCAGCTTACGGGGGCGGGGGGGGACTGAAGCTTTCTTT. This sequence encodes CASSLRGRGGTEAFF.

This clone was seen a few times. The chain joins TRBV5-1 to TRBJ2-2; D possibly corresponds to TRBD1 (6 bases). The CDR3 contains 15 residues. V lost 4 bases and J 0 bases, leaving 10 bases between the germline ends. Germline-derived CDR1 and CDR2 are SGHRS and YFSETQ. The CDR3 DNA reads as TGCGCCAGCAGCCTAAGACAGGCGAACACCGGGGAGCTGTTTTTT. Translated, it gives CASSLRQANTGELFF.

This chain joins TRBV29-1 and TRBJ2-3; 9 positions match TRBD1. V gave up 8 bases and J gave up 3 bases; unmatched junction bases: 6. In germline, CDR1 is SQVTM, CDR2 ANQGSEA. The CDR3 has 13 amino acids. CDR3 amino acids: CSTRGQGTDTQYF. The CDR3 DNA is TGCAGCACTAGGGGACAGGGAACAGATACGCAGTATTTT.

This clone came up a few times. The V call is TRBV5-1, the J call TRBJ2-7; D is unresolved. CDR1 SGHRS and CDR2 YFSETQ come from the germline V gene. The CDR3 spans 13 residues. Deletions cut 4 bases from V and 2 bases from J, with 10 bases between. For the CDR3, the DNA is TGCGCCAGCAGCACGCAGATTCCCTACGAGCAGTACTTC. As protein: CASSTQIPYEQYF.

This chain uses TRBV19 with TRBJ2-7; 8 bases are shared with TRBD2. With V trimmed by 3 bases and J by 0 bases, 10 bases remained unmatched. Per the germline V gene, CDR1 is LNHDA and CDR2 is SQIVND (reference sequence). The CDR3 has 17 residues. The CDR3 is CASSIASGSASSYEQYF. CDR3 DNA: TGTGCCAGTAGTATTGCCAGCGGGAGCGCAAGCTCCTACGAGCAGTACTTC. Full variable domain (rest looked up from reference TRBV19 and TRBJ2-7): DGGITQSPKYLFRKEGQNVTLSCEQNLNHDAMYWYRQDPGQGLRLIYYSQIVNDFQKGDIAEGYSVSREKKESFPLTVTSAQKNPTAFYLCASSIASGSASSYEQYFGPGTRLTVT.

V usage is TRBV6-5 and J usage is TRBJ1-6; D gene ambiguous. V lost 5 bases and J 7 bases, leaving 15 bases between the germline ends. The CDR3 loop spans 15 amino acids. Germline loops: CDR1 MNHEY, CDR2 SVGAGI. The CDR3 loop is CASSLAQNQNSPLHF. CDR3 DNA sequence: TGTGCCAGCAGTCTGGCCCAGAACCAGAATTCACCCCTCCACTTT.

The chain couples TRBV30 to TRBJ2-5; 11 bases align to TRBD2. The CDR3 has 15 amino acids. Trimming removed 2 bases from V and 7 bases from J; junction bases left unmatched: 9. Per germline, CDR1 GTSNPN and CDR2 SVGIG (reference sequence). CDR3 protein: CAWSILAGVRGTQYF. As DNA, the CDR3 is TGTGCCTGGAGTATACTAGCGGGAGTACGGGGGACCCAGTACTTC.

CDR3 nucleotide sequence: TGTGCCAGCAGCTTAAGTGCTAGCGGGGACTCCGTCTCCTACGAGCAGTACTTC. It translates to CASSLSASGDSVSYEQYF. V gene TRBV11-2 combines with J gene TRBJ2-7; 9 bases map to TRBD2. V gave up 2 bases and J gave up 0 bases; unmatched junction bases: 11. The germline gives CDR1 SGHAT, CDR2 FQNNGV. This CDR3 has 18 amino acids. The whole variable domain, filled in from reference TRBV11-2 and TRBJ2-7, reads EAGVAQSPRYKIIEKRQSVAFWCNPISGHATLYWYQQILGQGPKLLIQFQNNGVVDDSQLPKDRFSAERLKGVDSTLKIQPAKLEDSAVYLCASSLSASGDSVSYEQYFGPGTRLTVT.

In regard to this clone: One junction end disagrees with the germline gene, perhaps due to a read error. This rearrangement joins TRBV2 to TRBJ2-7; tentatively, D is TRBD2 (5 bases). Germline assignment: CDR1 SNHLY and CDR2 FYNNEI. This CDR3 comprises 13 residues. CDR3 sequence reads: CACSDGVVYEQYF. The CDR3 DNA sequence: TGTGCCTGCAGTGACGGGGTCGTCTACGAGCAGTACTTC.

V gene TRBV27 combines with J gene TRBJ1-3, with 7 bases matching TRBD1. Losses at the gene ends were 5 bases for V and 1 base for J; bases not matched to a gene: 5. Germline V gene sequence: CDR1 MNHEY, CDR2 SMNVEV (reference sequence). The CDR3 length is 15 residues. The DNA of the CDR3 is TGTGCCAGCAGTCGGAACAGGGGATCTGGAAACACCATATATTTT. Residues: CASSRNRGSGNTIYF.

This clone was counted a few times. This chain links TRBV7-9 with TRBJ2-1; no clear D. Looked up from germline, CDR1 is SEHNR and CDR2 is FQNEAQ (reference sequence). V lost 1 base and J lost 6, with 10 bases in between. CDR3 length: 14 amino acids. Here the CDR3 reads CASSLDTLSNEQFF. The CDR3, as DNA: TGTGCCAGCAGCTTAGATACACTAAGCAATGAGCAGTTCTTC.

The gene calls are TRBV4-2 and TRBJ2-7, with 14 positions matching TRBD2. This CDR3 is 15 amino acids long. Trimming removed 8 bases from V and 5 bases from J; junction bases left unmatched: 8. Germline loops: CDR1 LGHNA, CDR2 YNFKEQ. The CDR3 DNA reads as TGTGCCAGCGGTCGACTAGCGGGGGGGCGGAACGAGCAGTACTTC. It specifies CASGRLAGGRNEQYF.

The chain uses TRBV7-2 and TRBJ2-7; 9 bases agree with TRBD1. Trimming at V came to 2 bases and at J to 5 bases, leaving 4 bases not matched to a gene. Germline V gives CDR1 SGHTA, CDR2 FQGNSA. The CDR3 length is 14 residues. The CDR3 DNA reads as TGTGCCAGCAGCTTACGGGACAGGGTCGACGAGCAGTACTTC. It specifies CASSLRDRVDEQYF.

The chain uses TRBV13 and TRBJ2-3, with D maybe TRBD1 (6 bases). The CDR3 spans 14 residues. Germline V CDR1 and CDR2: PRHDT, FYEKMQ (reference sequence). The V gene lost 5 bases and the J gene lost 4 bases, with 13 bases spanning the gap. CDR3 residues: CASSAQGGSDTQYF. CDR3 nucleotide sequence: TGTGCCAGCAGCGCCCAAGGGGGTTCAGATACGCAGTATTTT.

This rearrangement joins TRBV10-1 to TRBJ1-4; 7 bases are shared with TRBD1. V was pared by 9 bases and J by 7 bases, with 14 bases of the junction left unmatched. The CDR3 has 15 residues. CDR1 is WNHNN and CDR2 is SYGVQD in the germline V gene (reference sequence). The CDR3 coding sequence is TGCGCCAGGAGGGTACAGGGGCTGAGGGGTGAAAAACTGTTTTTT. Residues: CARRVQGLRGEKLFF.

The CDR3, as DNA: TGTGCCAGCAGCCCTGGAGGGTACACCGGGGAGCTGTTTTTT. The encoded protein is CASSPGGYTGELFF. The V call is TRBV7-3, the J call TRBJ2-2; D may be TRBD2 (6 bases). Germline V gene lookup returns CDR1 SGHTA and CDR2 FQGTGA. The length of the CDR3 is 14 residues. With 5 bases removed from V and 3 bases from J, the gap between germline ends came to 10 bases.

The CDR3 DNA reads TGTGCCAGCAGACCTACAGGGGGCTGGGGCTACACCTTC. It specifies CASRPTGGWGYTF. V gene TRBV6-5 combines with J gene TRBJ1-2, with 9 nucleotides matching TRBD1. The CDR3 runs 13 residues. Germline-derived CDR1 and CDR2 are MNHEY and SVGAGI. V gave up 6 bases and J gave up 8 bases; unmatched junction bases: 7.